This TCR gamma chain originates from a study of intestinal T cells in coeliac disease (dated by TCRdb to 2018 to 2020). A note on the overall study: Coeliac patients were much younger than controls, with mean ages of about 16.0 versus 59 years in the TRG cohort. In the TCR-delta (TRD) cohort, there were duodenal biopsies from roughly 11 coeliac disease patients and roughly 11 non-coeliac controls. Duodenal biopsies from about 35 coeliac disease patients and about 20 non-coeliac controls made up a second, larger TCR-gamma (TRG) cohort. Study-level results and caveats: All 20 or so biopsies in training were correctly classified by TRD kmer-based clustering, and a leave-one-out accuracy of around 89% was reported. Repeated CDR3 amino acid sequences could not be distinguished from PCR duplicates in the analysis. Age was significantly different between the coeliac and control groups, but splitting the analysis by age did not give a significant classification. FFPE-derived DNA was found to be relatively degraded, and loss of a proportion of TCR sequences in each sample was likely caused by this degradation. Of 54 biopsies, roughly 50 (about 94%) were correctly classified by TRG clustering, and a leave-one-out accuracy of approximately 87% was reported.

For each case, genomic DNA was extracted from ten 5-um FFPE scrolls with the QIAamp DNA FFPE tissue kit. Classification of coeliac disease based on the TCR repertoire was tested using fully anonymised formalin-fixed paraffin-embedded duodenal biopsies that were surplus to diagnostic needs. By how much of the sample it makes up, this clone is large (0.1 to 1%). Its antigen has not been determined. The record has no base qualities; no much larger clone is one base away. Library prep was done by multiplex PCR. Reads for this sample came from an Ion Torrent PGM. TRG repertoires were amplified from about 190 ng of biopsy DNA with the LymphoTrack kit, in which Illumina adapters are carried by the primers. TRG amplicons were cleaned up with AMPure XP beads, measured on a 2100 Bioanalyzer, and combined in equimolar amounts. An Ion PGM instrument was used to sequence the TRG libraries. In the original analysis: FastX discarded any read in which over 10% of nucleotides had a quality score below the third quartile for that patient. IMGT/HighV-QUEST was used to align the reads, assigning V, D and J genes, identifying CDR3 regions and assessing functionality. After the sequences were translated into amino acids, every sequence predicted to be non-functional was thrown out. The CDR3s were broken into kmers both with and without positional annotation, PCA was run on the kmer frequencies, and the samples were clustered using every one of the 1023 combinations of PCs 1-10. Classification was validated by leave-one-out cross-validation, in which parameters were re-optimised on the remaining samples each time. Shannon diversity was computed with the vegan R package from repeated random subsamples equal to the lowest read count. After TCRdb called clones again from the public reads with CATT, rows with identical DNA were merged. TCRdb, not the authors, supplied the V and J calls. The sample table records about 750 gamma-chain clones; approximately 55% of these occur just once. The ten largest clones capture about a sixth of the sample.

Trimming removed 5 bases from V and 0 bases from J; the gene matches leave 12 bases unexplained. The CDR3 numbers 17 residues from cysteine through phenylalanine. Left in the record is the CDR3 DNA by itself, 51 bases read in frame from the first base. CDR1 and CDR2 are drawn from the germline V gene: VENAVY, YDSYNSRV. The sequence joins TRGV8 to TRGJP1. Source material: a duodenal biopsy. The TCR comes from a human donor with celiac disease. The DNA reads as follows: TGTGCCACCTGGGGCAAACGAGGTAATACCACTGGTTGGTTCAAGATATTT. Its product reads: CATWGKRGNTTGWFKIF.